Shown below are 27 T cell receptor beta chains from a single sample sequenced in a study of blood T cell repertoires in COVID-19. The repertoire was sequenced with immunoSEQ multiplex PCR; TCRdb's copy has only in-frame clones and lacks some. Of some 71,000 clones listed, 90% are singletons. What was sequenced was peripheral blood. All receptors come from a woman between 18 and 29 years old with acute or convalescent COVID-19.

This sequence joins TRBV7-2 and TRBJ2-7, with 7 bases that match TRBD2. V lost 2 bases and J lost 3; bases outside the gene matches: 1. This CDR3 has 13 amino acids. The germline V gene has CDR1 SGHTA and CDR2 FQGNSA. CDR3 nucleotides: TGTGCCAGCAGCTTATCGGGAGGCTACGAGCAGTACTTC. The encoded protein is CASSLSGGYEQYF. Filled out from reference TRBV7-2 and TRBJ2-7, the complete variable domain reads GAGVSQSPSNKVTEKGKDVELRCDPISGHTALYWYRQSLGQGLEFLIYFQGNSAPDKSGLPSDRFSAERTGGSVSTLTIQRTQQEDSAVYLCASSLSGGYEQYFGPGTRLTVT.

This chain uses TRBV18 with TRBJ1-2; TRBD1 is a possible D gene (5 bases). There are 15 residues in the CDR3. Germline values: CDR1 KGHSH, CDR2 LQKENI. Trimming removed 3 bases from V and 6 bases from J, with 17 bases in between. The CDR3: CASSPALSGINGYTF. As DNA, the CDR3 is TGTGCCAGCTCACCGGCTCTATCAGGGATCAATGGCTACACCTTC.

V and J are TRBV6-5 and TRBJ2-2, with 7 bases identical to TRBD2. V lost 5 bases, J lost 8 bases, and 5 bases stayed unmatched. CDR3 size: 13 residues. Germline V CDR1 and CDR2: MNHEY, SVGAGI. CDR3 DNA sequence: TGTGCCAGCAGTCAAACGGGGGGAGGGGAGCTGTTTTTT. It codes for CASSQTGGGELFF.

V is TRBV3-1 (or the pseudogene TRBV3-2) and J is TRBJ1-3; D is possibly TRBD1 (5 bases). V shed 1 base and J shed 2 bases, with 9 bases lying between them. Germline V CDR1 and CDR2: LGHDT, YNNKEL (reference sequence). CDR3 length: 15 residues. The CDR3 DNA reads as TGTGCCAGCAGCCAAGGTTTCAGGGCTGGAAACACCATATATTTT. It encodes CASSQGFRAGNTIYF.

CDR3: CASSRPGPNQPQHF. The CDR3 DNA follows: TGTGCCAGCAGCCGACCAGGGCCAAATCAGCCCCAGCATTTT. The chain couples TRBV6-2 or TRBV6-3 to TRBJ1-5; D might be TRBD1 (5 bases). This CDR3 is built from 14 residues. Trimming stripped 6 bases from V and 4 bases from J, with 13 bases between. CDR1 MNHEY and CDR2 SVGEGT come from the germline V gene.

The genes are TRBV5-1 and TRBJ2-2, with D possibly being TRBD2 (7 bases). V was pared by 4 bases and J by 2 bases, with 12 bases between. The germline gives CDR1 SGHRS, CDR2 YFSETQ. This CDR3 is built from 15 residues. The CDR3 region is CASSAGGLNTGELFF. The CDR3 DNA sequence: TGCGCCAGCAGCGCCGGGGGGCTCAACACCGGGGAGCTGTTTTTT.

The CDR3 bases are TGTGCCACCAGTGATTTGAGGACAAGAAGGAATCAGCCCCAGCATTTT. This gives the protein CATSDLRTRRNQPQHF. The rearrangement links TRBV24-1 to TRBJ1-5; TRBD1 might be the D (5 bases). Germline loops: CDR1 KGHDR, CDR2 SFDVKD. The germline V and J ends were trimmed by 0 bases and 4 bases, with 12 bases remaining between them. The CDR3 spans 16 residues.

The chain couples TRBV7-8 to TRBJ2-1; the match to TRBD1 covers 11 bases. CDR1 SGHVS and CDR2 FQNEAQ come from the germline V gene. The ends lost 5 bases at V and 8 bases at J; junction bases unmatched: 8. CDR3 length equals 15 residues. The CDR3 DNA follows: TGTGCCAGCAGCGTCCGGGACAGGGGGTCTGATGAGCAGTTCTTC. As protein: CASSVRDRGSDEQFF.

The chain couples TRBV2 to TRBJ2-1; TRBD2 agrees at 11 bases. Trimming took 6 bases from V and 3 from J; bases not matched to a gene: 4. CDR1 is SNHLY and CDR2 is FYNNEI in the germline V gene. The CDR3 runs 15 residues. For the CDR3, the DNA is TGTGCCAGCAGACCAACTAGCGGGAGCTACAATGAGCAGTTCTTC. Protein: CASRPTSGSYNEQFF.

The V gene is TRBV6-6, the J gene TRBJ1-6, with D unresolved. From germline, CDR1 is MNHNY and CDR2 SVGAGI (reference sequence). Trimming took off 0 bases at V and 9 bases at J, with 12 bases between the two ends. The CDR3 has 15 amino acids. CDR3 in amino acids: CASSYSDSLGSPLHF. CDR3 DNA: TGTGCCAGCAGTTACTCTGACTCATTGGGTTCACCCCTCCACTTT.

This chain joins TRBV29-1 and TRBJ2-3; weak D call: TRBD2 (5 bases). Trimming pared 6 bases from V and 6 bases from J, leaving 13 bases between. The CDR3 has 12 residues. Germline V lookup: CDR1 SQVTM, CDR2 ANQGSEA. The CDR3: CSVYASGDTQYF. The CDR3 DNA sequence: TGCAGCGTCTACGCCTCGGGGGATACGCAGTATTTT.

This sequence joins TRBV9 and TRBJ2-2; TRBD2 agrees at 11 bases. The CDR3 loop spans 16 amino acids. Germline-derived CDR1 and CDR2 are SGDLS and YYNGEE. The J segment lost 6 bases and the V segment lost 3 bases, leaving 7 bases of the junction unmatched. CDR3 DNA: TGTGCCAGCAGCGGGGTAGCGGGAGGGTCGGCCGGGGAGCTGTTTTTT. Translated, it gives CASSGVAGGSAGELFF.

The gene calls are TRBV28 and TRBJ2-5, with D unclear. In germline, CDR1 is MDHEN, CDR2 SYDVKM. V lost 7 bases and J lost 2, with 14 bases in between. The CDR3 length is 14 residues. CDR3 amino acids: CASTQFWAQETQYF. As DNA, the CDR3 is TGTGCCAGCACCCAATTCTGGGCTCAAGAGACCCAGTACTTC.

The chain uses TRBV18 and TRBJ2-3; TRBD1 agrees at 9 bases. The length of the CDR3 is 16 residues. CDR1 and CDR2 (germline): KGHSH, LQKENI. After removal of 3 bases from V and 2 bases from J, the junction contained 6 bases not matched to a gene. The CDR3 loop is CASSPTTGGFTDTQYF. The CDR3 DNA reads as TGTGCCAGCTCACCCACGACAGGGGGATTCACAGATACGCAGTATTTT.

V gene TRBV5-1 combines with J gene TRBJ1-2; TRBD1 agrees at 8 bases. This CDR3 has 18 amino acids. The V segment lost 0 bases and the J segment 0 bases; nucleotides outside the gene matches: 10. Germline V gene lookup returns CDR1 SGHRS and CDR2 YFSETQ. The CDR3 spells CASSLEAARGLANYGYTF. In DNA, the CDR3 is TGCGCCAGCAGCTTGGAAGCGGCCAGGGGGCTTGCTAACTATGGCTACACCTTC.

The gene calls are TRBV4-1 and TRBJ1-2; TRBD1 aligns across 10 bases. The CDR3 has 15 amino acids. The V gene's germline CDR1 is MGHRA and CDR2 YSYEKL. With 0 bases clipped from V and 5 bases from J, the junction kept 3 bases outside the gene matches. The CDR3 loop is CASSQEPGQGYGYTF. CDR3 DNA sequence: TGCGCCAGCAGCCAAGAACCGGGACAGGGGTATGGCTACACCTTC.

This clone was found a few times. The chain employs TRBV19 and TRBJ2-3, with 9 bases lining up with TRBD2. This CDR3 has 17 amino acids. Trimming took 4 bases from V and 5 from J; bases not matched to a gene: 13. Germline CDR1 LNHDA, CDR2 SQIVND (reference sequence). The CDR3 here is CASSTPGREGLEDTQYF. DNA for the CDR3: TGTGCCAGTAGTACCCCGGGGCGGGAGGGCCTAGAAGATACGCAGTATTTT.

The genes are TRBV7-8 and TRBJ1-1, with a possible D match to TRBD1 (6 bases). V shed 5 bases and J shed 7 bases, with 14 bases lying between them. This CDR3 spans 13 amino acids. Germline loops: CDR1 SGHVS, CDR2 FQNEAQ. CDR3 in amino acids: CASSQNRVNEAFF. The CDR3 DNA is TGTGCCAGCAGCCAAAACAGGGTTAATGAAGCTTTCTTT.

The CDR3 spells CASTRPPGHTGGYTF. In nucleotides, the CDR3 is TGTGCCAGCACCCGCCCGCCGGGACATACGGGGGGCTACACCTTC. The chain links TRBV21-1 to TRBJ1-2; the D call in the table, TRBD1, was not verified against the DNA. TRBV21-1 is a pseudogene locus. The CDR3 is 15 residues long.

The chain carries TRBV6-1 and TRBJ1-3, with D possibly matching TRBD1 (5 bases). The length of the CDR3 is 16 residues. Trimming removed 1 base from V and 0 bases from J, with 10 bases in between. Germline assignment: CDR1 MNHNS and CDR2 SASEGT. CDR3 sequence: CASSEGQRSSGNTIYF. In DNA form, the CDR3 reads TGTGCCAGCAGTGAAGGACAGCGAAGCTCTGGAAACACCATATATTTT.

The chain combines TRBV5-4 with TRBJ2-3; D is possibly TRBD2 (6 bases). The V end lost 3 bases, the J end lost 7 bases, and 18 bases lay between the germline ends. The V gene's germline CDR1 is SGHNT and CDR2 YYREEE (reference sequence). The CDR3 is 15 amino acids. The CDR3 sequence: CASSSGSDGLNTQYF. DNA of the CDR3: TGTGCCAGCAGCTCTGGCTCGGACGGACTAAATACGCAGTATTTT.

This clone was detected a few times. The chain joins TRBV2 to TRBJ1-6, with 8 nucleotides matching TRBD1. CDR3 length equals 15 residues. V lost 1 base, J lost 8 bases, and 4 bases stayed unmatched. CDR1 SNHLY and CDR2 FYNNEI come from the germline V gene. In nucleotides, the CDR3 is TGTGCCAGCAGTGAAGTTCAGGGGGCGGATTCACCCCTCCACTTT. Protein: CASSEVQGADSPLHF.

The CDR3 nucleotides read TGTGCCAGCAGCGCCGGAGGGCCCGAGACCCAGTACTTC. Amino acids: CASSAGGPETQYF. This chain links TRBV7-9 with TRBJ2-5; weak D call: TRBD2 (6 bases). Trimming pared 5 bases from V and 5 bases from J, leaving 12 bases between. Germline loops: CDR1 SEHNR, CDR2 FQNEAQ (reference sequence). The CDR3 is made up of 13 amino acids.

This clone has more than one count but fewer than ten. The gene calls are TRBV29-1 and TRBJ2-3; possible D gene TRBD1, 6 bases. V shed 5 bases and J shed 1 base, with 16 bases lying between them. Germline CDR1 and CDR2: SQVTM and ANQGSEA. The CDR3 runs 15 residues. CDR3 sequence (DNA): TGCAGCGTTCCGACAGGTCCCTCGGGCACAGATACGCAGTATTTT. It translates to CSVPTGPSGTDTQYF.

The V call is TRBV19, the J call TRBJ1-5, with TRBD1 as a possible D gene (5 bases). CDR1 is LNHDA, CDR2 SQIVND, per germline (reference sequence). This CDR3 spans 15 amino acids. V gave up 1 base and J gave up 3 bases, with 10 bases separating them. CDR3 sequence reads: CASSIVGGSNQPQHF. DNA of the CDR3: TGTGCCAGTAGTATAGTCGGGGGATCCAATCAGCCCCAGCATTTT.

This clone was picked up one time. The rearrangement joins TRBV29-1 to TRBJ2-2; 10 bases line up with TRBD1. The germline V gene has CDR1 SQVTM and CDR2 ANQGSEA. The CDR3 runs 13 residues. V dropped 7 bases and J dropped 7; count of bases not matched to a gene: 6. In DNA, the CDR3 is TGCAGCGCTAGACAGGGGGCAGGCGGGGAGCTGTTTTTT. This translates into CSARQGAGGELFF.

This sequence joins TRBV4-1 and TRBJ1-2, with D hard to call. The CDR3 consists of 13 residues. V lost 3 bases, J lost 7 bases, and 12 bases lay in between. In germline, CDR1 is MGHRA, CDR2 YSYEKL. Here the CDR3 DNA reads TGCGCCAGCAGCCACGAGAGGTTAAGTGGCTACACCTTC. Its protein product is CASSHERLSGYTF.